One sample yielded the 10 T cell receptor beta chains listed below, sequenced in a study of blood T cell repertoires in COVID-19. Clones were sequenced by immunoSEQ multiplex PCR, and TCRdb holds only the in-frame ones, with some missing. Here the sample spans fewer than 250,000 clones, around nine tenths being singletons. Sequenced sample: PBMCs or T cells enriched from blood (not recorded which). All receptors come from a woman aged 45-65 years with acute COVID-19.

The V call is TRBV19, the J call TRBJ1-2; maybe TRBD1 (6 bases). This CDR3 region has 12 residues. The V end was cut by 6 bases, the J end by 5 bases, with 10 bases between. CDR1 and CDR2 from the germline V gene are LNHDA and SQIVND (reference sequence). CDR3 DNA: TGTGCCAGTAGGACGACAGGTTATGGCTACACCTTC. Translation: CASRTTGYGYTF.

The CDR3 region is CASSSTGLAGDTQYF. In nucleotides, the CDR3 is TGTGCCAGCAGCTCCACGGGACTAGCAGGAGATACGCAGTATTTT. V and J are TRBV7-2 and TRBJ2-3; 9 bases line up with TRBD2. Germline CDR1 is SGHTA and CDR2 is FQGNSA. Trimming took 4 bases from V and 5 from J; bases not matched to a gene: 7. The CDR3 consists of 15 residues.

The rearrangement uses TRBV12-3 or TRBV12-4 and TRBJ2-7; a possible D gene is TRBD2 (6 bases). The germline V and J ends were trimmed by 6 bases and 5 bases, with 11 bases remaining between them. CDR3 length: 12 residues. The DNA for the CDR3 is TGTGCCAGCAGACTGGGAGGTAACGAGCAGTACTTC. Amino acids: CASRLGGNEQYF.

The V and J genes are TRBV6-2 or TRBV6-3 and TRBJ2-2; 7 positions agree with TRBD1. V gave up 1 base and J gave up 3 bases; unmatched junction bases: 2. CDR1 is MNHEY, CDR2 SVGEGT, per germline. The CDR3 length is 15 residues. The CDR3 DNA reads as TGTGCCAGCAGTTACTTGGGACAGTACACCGGGGAGCTGTTTTTT. It specifies CASSYLGQYTGELFF.

The genes are TRBV24-1 and TRBJ2-1; 13 bases map to TRBD2. The length of the CDR3 is 15 residues. After removal of 10 bases from V and 10 bases from J, the junction contained 12 bases not matched to a gene. Germline lookup yields CDR1 KGHDR and CDR2 SFDVKD. CDR3 region: CATETPTSGRSEQFF. The CDR3 DNA is TGTGCCACGGAGACTCCGACTAGCGGGAGGAGCGAGCAGTTCTTC.

V is TRBV5-1 and J is TRBJ1-3; no reliable D call. V lost 0 bases to trimming and J lost 0 bases, with 4 bases between them. The germline CDR1 and CDR2 sequences are SGHRS and YFSETQ. The CDR3 totals 14 residues. The CDR3 sequence is CASSLGVSGNTIYF. The CDR3 DNA sequence: TGCGCCAGCAGCTTGGGAGTCTCTGGAAACACCATATATTTT.

On this clone itself: The germline gene is not matched at one end of the junction; a read error may be the cause. The rearrangement links TRBV4-3 to TRBJ1-3; D is perhaps TRBD1 (5 bases). Germline CDR1 LGHNA, CDR2 YSLEER. This CDR3 has 14 residues. CDR3 sequence (DNA): TGCGCCAGCAGCCAAGATAGATGGGGCAGGACACCCGATTTT. This gives the protein CASSQDRWGRTPDF.

This chain links TRBV6-5 with TRBJ2-3; TRBD2 aligns across 10 bases. The CDR3 contains 14 residues. Germline CDR1 and CDR2: MNHEY and SVGAGI. V lost 7 bases, J lost 7 bases, and 8 bases stayed unmatched. The CDR3 protein is CASKTAGGQYTQYF. The CDR3 bases are TGTGCCAGCAAGACAGCGGGAGGGCAGTATACGCAGTATTTT.

This clone has just one count. The chain recombines TRBV18 with TRBJ2-2; TRBD1 matches at 8 bases. Germline CDR1 KGHSH, CDR2 LQKENI. V shed 0 bases, J shed 9 bases, and the junction held 6 bases outside the gene matches. The CDR3 runs to 15 residues. The CDR3 DNA reads as TGTGCCAGCTCACCACCTGGGCAGGGGGCGCGGGAGCTGTTTTTT. Translating gives CASSPPGQGARELFF. The full variable domain, rest sourced from reference TRBV18 and TRBJ2-2, is NAGVMQNPRHLVRRRGQEARLRCSPMKGHSHVYWYRQLPEEGLKFMVYLQKENIIDESGMPKERFSAEFPKEGPSILRIQQVVRGDSAAYFCASSPPGQGARELFFGEGSRLTVL.

This clone has a count of ten or more. The V gene is TRBV28, the J gene TRBJ2-3; tentative D call: TRBD1 (6 bases). Germline CDR1 reads MDHEN; CDR2 reads SYDVKM. The CDR3 sequence is 18 residues long. Trimming took off 5 bases at V and 2 bases at J, with 23 bases between the two ends. CDR3 in DNA: TGTGCCAGCAGTCCTCGCCTAACAGGGTCCACAAACACAGATACGCAGTATTTT. Translating it yields CASSPRLTGSTNTDTQYF.